This section outlines one T cell receptor beta chain sequence together with its context. The target antigen is unknown. The data belong to a study of cytomegalovirus exposure and HLA in healthy donors. Study results and caveats: In an earlier analysis, about 87% or about 30%: the productive usage of most TCR beta V segments.

The PCR had 60 Vbeta and 13 Jbeta primers. Generated by immunoSEQ multiplex PCR, the TCRdb table keeps only in-frame clones and is missing some. The sample has 150,000 to 200,000 clones; around four fifths are singletons. The CDR3 extends over 15 amino acids. Germline V gives CDR1 SGDLS, CDR2 YYNGEE. Trimming took off 2 bases at V and 8 bases at J, with 16 bases between the two ends. This sequence joins TRBV9 and TRBJ1-4; D not resolved. Specimen: PBMCs. The clonotype originates from a woman aged 45-65 years in good health and CMV-seropositive. CDR3 region: CASSVGPSRREKLFF. Written as DNA, the CDR3 is TGTGCCAGCAGCGTTGGCCCCTCCCGCAGGGAAAAACTGTTTTTT.